Listed below are T cell receptor beta chains from one sample, sequenced in a study of tumor-infiltrating lymphocytes in primary liver carcinoma. TCRdb re-called the multiplex PCR reads with MiXCR, one entry per CDR3 protein. The sample has almost 200,000 distinct CDR3 sequences; roughly 61% are singletons. Sequenced sample: peripheral blood. These receptors originate from a woman aged 55-75 years with primary liver carcinoma and hepatitis B virus infection. Both conserved end residues are part of each CDR3. The order of the fields is clone size, J gene, V gene, CDR3 length, D gene, CDR3 DNA, CDR3 protein. D genes are given only for firm matches. Size values are once, few and many counts, or a class for expanded clones, and some rows have none.

many | TRBJ1-2 | TRBV12-3/TRBV12-4 | 14 | . | TGTGCCAGCAGCCCGCTGCCGGGACCCTATGGCTACACCTTC | CASSPLPGPYGYTF
. | TRBJ2-7 | TRBV29-1 | 14 | . | TGCAGCGTGACTGGGATAGCGAGAACCTACGAGCGGTACTTC | CSVTGIARTYERYF
. | TRBJ1-1 | TRBV11-2 | 15 | . | TGTGCCAACAGCTTAGATCCGGGGGCAGAAACTGAAGCTTTTTTT | CANSLDPGAETEAFF
few | TRBJ2-3 | TRBV4-1 | 15 | TRBD2 | TGCGCCAGCAGCCAAGCGGGAGGGCCCTCCGATACGCAGTATTTT | CASSQAGGPSDTQYF
many | TRBJ2-1 | TRBV11-2 | 16 | . | TGTGCCAGCAGCTTAAATGGAAATGTTCCTAGCGCGAATCAGTTCTTC | CASSLNGNVPSANQFF
. | TRBJ2-7 | TRBV11-2 | 13 | . | TGTGTCAGCAGTACCGCCGGCTCCTACGAGCAGTACTTC | CVSSTAGSYEQYF
. | TRBJ2-2 | TRBV11-2 | 16 | . | TGTGCCAGCACTGTGCATGTAGGGGCGAGCACCGGGGAGCTGTTTTTT | CASTVHVGASTGELFF
. | TRBJ2-1 | TRBV25-1 | 12 | . | TGTGCCAGCCATAATCACGGGGATGAGCAGTTCTTC | CASHNHGDEQFF
. | TRBJ1-6 | TRBV6-5 | 14 | TRBD1 | TGTGTCAGCACGGCAGGGGGCTATAATTCACCCCTCCACTTT | CVSTAGGYNSPLHF
. | TRBJ2-5 | TRBV5-6 | 13 | TRBD1 | TGTGGCAGCAGCTTGGGACAGCAAGAGACCCAGTACTTC | CGSSLGQQETQYF
many | TRBJ2-7 | TRBV6-6 | 14 | TRBD1 | TGTGCCAGCGGATTAACAGGGGGCGCCTACGAGCAGTACTTC | CASGLTGGAYEQYF
once | TRBJ2-7 | TRBV4-1 | 14 | . | TGCGCCAGCAGCCAAGATAGGGACAAGGAGGAGCAGTGCTTC | CASSQDRDKEEQCF
. | TRBJ2-5 | TRBV14 | 20 | TRBD2 | TGTGCCAGCAGCCAAGCCGGACTAGCGGGAGGCCGGGTACGGCAAGAGACCCAGTACTTC | CASSQAGLAGGRVRQETQYF
. | TRBJ2-5 | TRBV28 | 14 | TRBD1 | TGTGCCAGCCACCGACAGGGTAGGGCGGAGACCCAGTACTTC | CASHRQGRAETQYF
few | TRBJ1-5 | TRBV6-5 | 15 | . | TGTGCCAGCAGTACACAGGGAGGGAGCAATCAGCCCCAGCATTTT | CASSTQGGSNQPQHF
. | TRBJ2-5 | TRBV6-1 | 14 | . | TGTGCCAGCAGTTCAGACCCGTACCAAGATACCCAGTACTTC | CASSSDPYQDTQYF
. | TRBJ2-7 | TRBV28 | 14 | TRBD2 | TGTGCCAGCAGAGTCTCGGGACTAGCGGGAGGGCAGTACTTC | CASRVSGLAGGQYF
once | TRBJ2-3 | TRBV7-9 | 14 | TRBD2 | TGTGTCAGCAGCTTAGCGGGGCGAAATCAGCCCCAGTATTTT | CVSSLAGRNQPQYF
many | TRBJ2-5 | TRBV29-1 | 15 | . | TGCAGCGCAGTGACGGGACACCTCTTTAGCGAGACCCAGTACTTC | CSAVTGHLFSETQYF
. | TRBJ2-3 | TRBV18 | 16 | TRBD1 | TGTGCCAGCTCACCGACCGGGACAGGGTACACAGATACGCAGTATTTT | CASSPTGTGYTDTQYF
many | TRBJ2-3 | TRBV11-2 | 16 | TRBD2 | TGTGCCAGCAGCTTCCTAGCGGGAGCTACCACAGATACGCAGTATTTT | CASSFLAGATTDTQYF
. | TRBJ2-5 | TRBV29-1 | 17 | TRBD1 | TGCAGCGTTTATGGACCACGGACAGGGGGGTTCTCAGAGACCCAGTACTTC | CSVYGPRTGGFSETQYF
few | TRBJ2-5 | TRBV7-8 | 19 | . | TGTGCCAGCAGCCCCTGGGGGTACAGCAAAACCTGGGGCCAAGAGACCCAGTACTTC | CASSPWGYSKTWGQETQYF
. | TRBJ2-7 | TRBV11-1 | 15 | TRBD2 | TGTGCCATCAGCTCATCACTAGCGGGAGCCTACGAGCAGTACTTC | CAISSSLAGAYEQYF
many | TRBJ1-2 | TRBV6-5 | 14 | TRBD1 | TGTGCCAGCAGTCGTCAGGGGGCTATCTATGGCTACACCTTC | CASSRQGAIYGYTF
. | TRBJ2-2 | TRBV29-1 | 11 | . | TGCAGCGTCAGAGTCACCGGGGAGCTGTTTTTC | CSVRVTGELFF
. | TRBJ1-2 | TRBV11-2 | 14 | . | TGTGCCAGCAGCTTATATCGTGGTGTGGAGGGCTACACCTTC | CASSLYRGVEGYTF
. | TRBJ1-5 | TRBV6-5 | 16 | TRBD1 | TGTGCCAGCAGAGACGGGACAGGAAATAGCAATCAGCCCCAGCATTTT | CASRDGTGNSNQPQHF
. | TRBJ2-2 | TRBV11-2 | 14 | . | TGTGCCAGCAGCCTGAGGGTAAACACCGGGGGGCTGTTTTTT | CASSLRVNTGGLFF
many | TRBJ2-7 | TRBV7-8 | 15 | TRBD2 | TGTGCCAGCAGCAGACTAGCCCGGGCAGGAGGCGAGCAGTACTTC | CASSRLARAGGEQYF
. | TRBJ2-7 | TRBV6-6 | 15 | . | TGTGCCAGCAGTGGAAAGGACAGAGACTCCTACGAGCAGTACTTC | CASSGKDRDSYEQYF
once | TRBJ2-2 | TRBV4-2 | 16 | . | TGTGCGAGCAGCCAAACCACAGGACCGGACACCGGGGAGCTGTTTTTT | CASSQTTGPDTGELFF
. | TRBJ2-5 | TRBV11-1 | 14 | . | TGTGCCAGCGGCTTACGGCGATACCAAGAGATCCAGTACTTC | CASGLRRYQEIQYF
few | TRBJ2-6 | TRBV30 | 13 | . | TGTGCCTGGGGTTGGGGTGGGGCCAACGTCCTGACTTTC | CAWGWGGANVLTF
many | TRBJ2-7 | TRBV29-1 | 15 | TRBD2 | TGCAGCGTTGAAGGTTCAGGGACTAGCTCCTACGAGCAGTACTTC | CSVEGSGTSSYEQYF